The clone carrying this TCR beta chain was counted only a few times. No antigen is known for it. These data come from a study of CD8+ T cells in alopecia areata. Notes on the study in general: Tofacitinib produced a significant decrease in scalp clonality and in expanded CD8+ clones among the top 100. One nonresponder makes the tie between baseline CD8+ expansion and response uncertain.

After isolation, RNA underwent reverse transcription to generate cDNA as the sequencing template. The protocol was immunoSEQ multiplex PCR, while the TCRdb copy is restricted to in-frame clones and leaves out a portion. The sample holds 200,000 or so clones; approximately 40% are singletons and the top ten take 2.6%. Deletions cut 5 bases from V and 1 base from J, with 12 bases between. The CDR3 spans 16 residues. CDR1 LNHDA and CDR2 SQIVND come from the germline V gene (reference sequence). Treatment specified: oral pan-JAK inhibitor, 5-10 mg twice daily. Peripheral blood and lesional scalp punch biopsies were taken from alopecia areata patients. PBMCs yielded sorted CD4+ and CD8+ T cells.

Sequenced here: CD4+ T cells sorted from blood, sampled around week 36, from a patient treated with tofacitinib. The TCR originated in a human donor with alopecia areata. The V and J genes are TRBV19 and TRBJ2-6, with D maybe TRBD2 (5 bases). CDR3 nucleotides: TGTGCCAGTAGTTCCAGGACTCTATCTGGGGCCAACGTCCTGACTTTC. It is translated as CASSSRTLSGANVLTF.